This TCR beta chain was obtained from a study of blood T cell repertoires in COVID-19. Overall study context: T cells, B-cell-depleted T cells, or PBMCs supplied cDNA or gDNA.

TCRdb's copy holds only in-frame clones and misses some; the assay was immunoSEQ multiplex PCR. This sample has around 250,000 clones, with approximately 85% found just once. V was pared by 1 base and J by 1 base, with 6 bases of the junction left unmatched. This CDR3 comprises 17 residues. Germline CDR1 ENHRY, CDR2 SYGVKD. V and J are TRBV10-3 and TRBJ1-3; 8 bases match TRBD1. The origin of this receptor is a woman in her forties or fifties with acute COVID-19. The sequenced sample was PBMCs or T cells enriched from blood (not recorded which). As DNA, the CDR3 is TGTGCCATCAGTGAGTACCGCGGGACAGGTTCTGGAAACACCATATATTTT. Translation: CAISEYRGTGSGNTIYF.